This TCR beta chain was sequenced in a study of beta chain features in type 1 diabetes. Study-level background: Examination of sorted cells across all samples involved approximately 100,000,000 cells.

Points on this clone: What it binds is not known.

CDR1 SQVTM and CDR2 ANQGSEA come from the germline V gene. The CDR3 extends over 11 amino acids. Losses at the gene ends were 6 bases for V and 7 bases for J; bases not matched to a gene: 3. Study conclusions and caveats: Patients with Type 1 diabetes showed moderately but significantly shorter TCRB CDR3s in all four CD4+ subsets.

The isolated RNA, all of it, was reverse transcribed, so expressed TCRB transcripts were what got sequenced. Repertoires were generated with immunoSEQ multiplex PCR, while TCRdb's copy carries only in-frame clones and drops some. The profile shows 300,000 to 400,000 clones, approximately 15% of them singletons. Sequencing was carried out using naive CD4+ T cells from blood. The chain employs TRBV29-1 and TRBJ2-1; the match to TRBD2 covers 7 bases. This TCR was sampled from a woman aged 18-30 years with type 1 diabetes. In nucleotides, the CDR3 is TGCAGCGTAACCGGGAGGAATGAGCAGTTCTTC. Translated, it gives CSVTGRNEQFF.